The next 23 T cell receptor beta chains were all read from a single sample in a study of blood T cell repertoires in COVID-19. TCRdb keeps only in-frame clones here, not all; method: immunoSEQ multiplex PCR. The table records 95,000 to 150,000 clones, 90% of them present only once. Specimen: peripheral blood. The receptors shown here come from a woman aged 60-70 years with COVID-19, enrolled during active disease.

This clone appeared a few times. J is TRBJ1-5 and V is TRBV19, with 7 bases fitting TRBD1. Losses at the gene ends were 5 bases for V and 5 bases for J; bases not matched to a gene: 6. This CDR3 contains 14 residues. Per the germline V gene, CDR1 is LNHDA and CDR2 is SQIVND (reference sequence). CDR3 loop: CASSVRDSYQPQHF. As DNA, the CDR3 is TGTGCCAGTAGTGTCCGGGACAGTTATCAGCCCCAGCATTTT.

This clone has only one observation. V and J are TRBV4-1 and TRBJ2-7, with TRBD1 matching over 8 bases. Germline CDR1 is MGHRA and CDR2 is YSYEKL. The CDR3 covers 14 residues. The J segment lost 4 bases and the V segment lost 1 base, leaving 3 bases of the junction unmatched. This chain's CDR3 is CASSQGTGRYEQYF. As DNA, the CDR3 is TGCGCCAGCAGCCAAGGGACAGGGAGATACGAGCAGTACTTC.

The chain joins TRBV4-1 to TRBJ1-1; D call uncertain. Germline-derived CDR1 and CDR2 are MGHRA and YSYEKL. Trimming left V 4 bases short and J 5 bases short, with 11 bases between. The CDR3 spans 13 residues. CDR3 protein: CASSPPRGTEAFF. The CDR3 bases are TGCGCCAGCAGCCCCCCACGGGGAACTGAAGCTTTCTTT.

The chain carries TRBV2 and TRBJ1-2; 10 bases are shared with TRBD1. The germline V gene has CDR1 SNHLY and CDR2 FYNNEI. Trimming cost V 2 bases and J 4 bases; bases outside gene matches: 1. The CDR3 totals 14 residues. In nucleotides, the CDR3 is TGTGCCAGCAGTGAAAGGACAGGGGGCTATGGCTACACCTTC. This sequence encodes CASSERTGGYGYTF. Supplemented by reference TRBV2 and TRBJ1-2, the full variable domain reads EPEVTQTPSHQVTQMGQEVILRCVPISNHLYFYWYRQILGQKVEFLVSFYNNEISEKSEIFDDQFSVERPDGSNFTLKIRSTKLEDSAMYFCASSERTGGYGYTFGSGTRLTVV.

The gene calls are TRBV11-3 and TRBJ1-2, with D hard to call. The CDR3 is made up of 9 amino acids. Between the trimmed V and J ends, which lost 7 bases and 7 bases, there was a span of 4 bases. CDR1 SGHNT and CDR2 YENEEA come from the germline V gene. The CDR3 DNA reads TGTGCCAGCATCGGTGGCTACACCTTC. Residues: CASIGGYTF.

This rearrangement joins TRBV4-3 to TRBJ1-1; maybe TRBD1 (5 bases). V dropped 2 bases and J dropped 1 base, with 11 bases sitting between them. The CDR3 is 15 residues long. Per germline, CDR1 LGHNA and CDR2 YSLEER. The CDR3 DNA is TGCGCCAGCAGCCAATCTGCGGGGGGGAACACTGAAGCTTTCTTT. It encodes CASSQSAGGNTEAFF.

The gene calls are TRBV5-4 and TRBJ1-2; TRBD1 matches at 8 bases. The CDR3 runs 14 residues. V shed 6 bases, J shed 3 bases, and the junction held 7 bases outside the gene matches. CDR1 and CDR2 from the germline V gene are SGHNT and YYREEE (reference sequence). Here the CDR3 DNA reads TGTGCCAGCACGAAAGCAGGGGGCGACTATGGCTACACCTTC. It translates to CASTKAGGDYGYTF.

This chain links TRBV11-2 with TRBJ2-5; 8 bases match TRBD2. Germline V lookup: CDR1 SGHAT, CDR2 FQNNGV. V gave up 1 base and J gave up 4 bases; unmatched junction bases: 5. This CDR3 has 15 residues. The CDR3 is CASSLGGGRGETQYF. CDR3 DNA sequence: TGTGCCAGCAGCTTAGGCGGGGGGCGGGGAGAGACCCAGTACTTC.

CDR3 protein: CASATGASYEQYF. The CDR3 DNA is TGTGCCAGCGCGACAGGGGCCTCCTACGAGCAGTACTTC. This chain uses TRBV27 with TRBJ2-7; TRBD1 aligns across 8 bases. The CDR3 extends over 13 amino acids. After removal of 8 bases from V and 0 bases from J, the junction contained 3 bases not matched to a gene. The germline V gene has CDR1 MNHEY and CDR2 SMNVEV (reference sequence).

This chain joins TRBV9 and TRBJ1-2, with D possibly being TRBD1 (5 bases). The CDR3 runs 13 residues. CDR1 SGDLS and CDR2 YYNGEE come from the germline V gene. The V and J ends lost 3 bases and 4 bases respectively, with 10 bases between them. This CDR3 reads CASSATGAYGYTF. CDR3 sequence (DNA): TGTGCCAGCAGCGCTACAGGCGCCTATGGCTACACCTTC.

V usage is TRBV4-1 and J usage is TRBJ2-7, with 8 bases aligning to TRBD1. The CDR3 consists of 16 residues. The germline CDR1 and CDR2 sequences are MGHRA and YSYEKL. V shed 1 base, J shed 4 bases, and the junction held 9 bases outside the gene matches. CDR3 sequence: CASSQVRDRPSYEQYF. In DNA, the CDR3 is TGCGCCAGCAGCCAAGTAAGGGACAGGCCTTCTTACGAGCAGTACTTC.

V gene TRBV7-2 combines with J gene TRBJ1-2, with 7 bases fitting TRBD1. Germline CDR1 is SGHTA and CDR2 is FQGNSA. With 5 bases clipped from V and 7 bases from J, the junction kept 4 bases outside the gene matches. This CDR3 has 12 residues. CDR3 nucleotides: TGTGCCAGCAGCCCGACAGGGAGTGGCTACACCTTC. Residues: CASSPTGSGYTF.

The V gene is TRBV15, the J gene TRBJ2-5; D gene unclear. The V and J ends lost 0 bases and 1 base respectively, with 9 bases between them. Germline CDR1 LNHNV, CDR2 YYDKDF (reference sequence). The CDR3 extends over 15 amino acids. CDR3 in DNA: TGTGCCACCAGCAGAGATCCCCTCTCCCAAGAGACCCAGTACTTC. Residues: CATSRDPLSQETQYF.

This clone was seen a single time. The gene calls are TRBV4-2 and TRBJ2-5, with a tentative D call TRBD2 (6 bases). Per germline, CDR1 LGHNA and CDR2 YNFKEQ. Trimming shortened V by 0 bases and J by 1 base, and 9 bases separated the two germline ends. The CDR3 is made up of 15 amino acids. The CDR3, as DNA: TGTGCCAGCAGCCAAGATCGGGGGACCCAAGAGACCCAGTACTTC. Translation gives CASSQDRGTQETQYF.

The J gene is TRBJ1-6, the V gene TRBV6-5; 8 bases line up with TRBD1. Germline-derived CDR1 and CDR2 are MNHEY and SVGAGI. After removal of 7 bases from V and 7 bases from J, the junction contained 9 bases not matched to a gene. CDR3 length equals 15 residues. CDR3 sequence (DNA): TGTGCCAGCAATCCAGGACAGGGACTGAATTCACCCCTCCACTTT. Translated, it gives CASNPGQGLNSPLHF.

The chain is built from TRBV13 and TRBJ1-2; no clear D. The V end was cut by 3 bases, the J end by 2 bases, with 7 bases between. Germline-derived CDR1 and CDR2 are PRHDT and FYEKMQ (reference sequence). CDR3 length: 13 amino acids. This CDR3 is CASSLGANYGYTF. Here the CDR3 DNA reads TGTGCCAGCAGCTTGGGCGCAAACTATGGCTACACCTTC. Together with reference TRBV13 and TRBJ1-2, the CDR3 gives the full variable domain: AAGVIQSPRHLIKEKRETATLKCYPIPRHDTVYWYQQGPGQDPQFLISFYEKMQSDKGSIPDRFSAQQFSDYHSELNMSSLELGDSALYFCASSLGANYGYTFGSGTRLTVV.

CDR3 DNA: TGTGCCAGCAGACCCAAATCGACAGGGCTTATTGAAAACATTCAGTACTTC. It encodes CASRPKSTGLIENIQYF. The V call is TRBV11-2, the J call TRBJ2-4; TRBD1 agrees at 7 bases. Germline V CDR1 and CDR2: SGHAT, FQNNGV. The CDR3 has 17 amino acids. V was clipped by 6 bases and J by 5 bases; unmatched bases: 16.

The gene calls are TRBV6-5 and TRBJ1-3; D is unclear. Germline V CDR1 and CDR2: MNHEY, SVGAGI. The V and J ends lost 0 bases and 2 bases respectively, with 11 bases between them. The CDR3 contains 16 residues. As DNA, the CDR3 is TGTGCCAGCAGTTACTCGAGGCCGGGTGCTGGAAACACCATATATTTT. This codes for CASSYSRPGAGNTIYF.

This rearrangement joins TRBV5-4 to TRBJ2-5; 10 positions agree with TRBD2. V lost 10 bases to trimming and J lost 7 bases; unmatched junction nucleotides: 7. Per germline, CDR1 SGHNT and CDR2 YYREEE (reference sequence). This CDR3 comprises 12 residues. In nucleotides, the CDR3 is TGTGCCGGCGGGACTAGCGACGGGACCCAGTACTTC. Translation: CAGGTSDGTQYF.

This clone was seen a single time. This chain joins TRBV6-2 or TRBV6-3 and TRBJ2-7, with 7 nucleotides matching TRBD1. J gave up 6 bases and V 5 bases, and 10 bases lay outside the gene matches. Germline V gives CDR1 MNHEY, CDR2 SVGEGT. CDR3 length: 14 residues. The CDR3 region is CASSAQGVRVEQYF. The CDR3 DNA sequence: TGTGCCAGCAGTGCTCAGGGGGTGAGAGTCGAGCAGTACTTC.

This sequence joins TRBV11-2 and TRBJ1-5, with D hard to call. CDR1 SGHAT and CDR2 FQNNGV come from the germline V gene. V was trimmed by 4 bases and J by 4 bases, leaving 5 bases between them. This CDR3 spans 12 amino acids. This chain's CDR3 is CASSSQNQPQHF. In DNA form, the CDR3 reads TGTGCCAGCAGCTCCCAGAATCAGCCCCAGCATTTT.

V gene TRBV11-2 combines with J gene TRBJ2-1; 9 nucleotides line up with TRBD2. This CDR3 contains 14 residues. Trimming removed 5 bases from V and 6 bases from J; junction bases left unmatched: 5. Germline-derived CDR1 and CDR2 are SGHAT and FQNNGV. CDR3 in DNA: TGTGCCAGCAGCCCGGGACTAGCAACCAATGAGCAGTTCTTC. Amino acid sequence: CASSPGLATNEQFF.

J is TRBJ1-2 and V is TRBV3-1 (or the pseudogene TRBV3-2); 7 bases align to TRBD1. The length of the CDR3 is 13 residues. Germline CDR1 is LGHDT and CDR2 is YNNKEL (reference sequence). V shed 4 bases and J 8 bases; nucleotides not matched to a gene: 7. The CDR3 sequence: CASSPNRGGGYTF. DNA of the CDR3: TGTGCCAGCAGCCCTAACAGGGGAGGCGGCTACACCTTC.